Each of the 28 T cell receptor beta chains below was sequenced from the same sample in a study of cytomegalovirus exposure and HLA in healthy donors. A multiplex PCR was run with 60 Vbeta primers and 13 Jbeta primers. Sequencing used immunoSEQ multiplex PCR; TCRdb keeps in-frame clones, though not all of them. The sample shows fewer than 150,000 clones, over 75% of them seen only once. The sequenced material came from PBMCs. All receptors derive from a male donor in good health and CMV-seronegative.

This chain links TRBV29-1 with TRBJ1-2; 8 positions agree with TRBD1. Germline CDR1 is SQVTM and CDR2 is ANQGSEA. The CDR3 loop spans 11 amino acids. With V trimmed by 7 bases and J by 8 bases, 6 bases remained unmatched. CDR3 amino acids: CSAWTGNGYTF. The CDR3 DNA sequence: TGCAGCGCCTGGACAGGGAACGGCTACACCTTC.

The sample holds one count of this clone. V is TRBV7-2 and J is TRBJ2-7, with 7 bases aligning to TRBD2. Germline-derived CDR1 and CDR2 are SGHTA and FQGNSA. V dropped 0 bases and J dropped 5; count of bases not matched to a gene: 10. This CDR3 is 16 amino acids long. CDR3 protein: CASSLASGQILNEQYF. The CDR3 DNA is TGTGCCAGCAGCTTAGCTAGCGGGCAGATCCTTAACGAGCAGTACTTC.

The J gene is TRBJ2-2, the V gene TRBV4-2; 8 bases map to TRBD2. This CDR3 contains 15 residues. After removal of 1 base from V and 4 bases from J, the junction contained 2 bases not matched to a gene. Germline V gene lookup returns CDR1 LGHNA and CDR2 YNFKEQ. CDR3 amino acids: CASSQAGGPTGELFF. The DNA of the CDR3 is TGTGCCAGCAGCCAAGCGGGAGGGCCCACCGGGGAGCTGTTTTTT.

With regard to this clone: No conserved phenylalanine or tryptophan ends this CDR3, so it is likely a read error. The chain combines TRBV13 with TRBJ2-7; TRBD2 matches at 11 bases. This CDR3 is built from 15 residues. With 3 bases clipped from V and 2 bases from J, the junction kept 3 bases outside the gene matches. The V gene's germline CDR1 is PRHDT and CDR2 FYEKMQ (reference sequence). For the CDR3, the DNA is TGTGCCAGCAGCTTGGTACTAGCGGGAGCCTACGAGCAGTACCTC. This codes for CASSLVLAGAYEQYL.

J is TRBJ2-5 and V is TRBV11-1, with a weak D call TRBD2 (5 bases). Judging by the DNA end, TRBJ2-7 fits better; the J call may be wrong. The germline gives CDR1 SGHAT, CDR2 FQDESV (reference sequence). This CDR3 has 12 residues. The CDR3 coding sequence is TGTGCCAGCAGCTTTAGAGGGAACGAGCAGTACTTC. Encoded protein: CASSFRGNEQYF.

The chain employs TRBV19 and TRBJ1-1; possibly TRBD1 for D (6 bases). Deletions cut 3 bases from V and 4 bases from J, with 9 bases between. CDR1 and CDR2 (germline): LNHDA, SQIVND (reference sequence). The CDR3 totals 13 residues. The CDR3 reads CASSIYRATEAFF. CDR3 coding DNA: TGTGCCAGTAGTATTTACAGGGCCACTGAAGCTTTCTTT.

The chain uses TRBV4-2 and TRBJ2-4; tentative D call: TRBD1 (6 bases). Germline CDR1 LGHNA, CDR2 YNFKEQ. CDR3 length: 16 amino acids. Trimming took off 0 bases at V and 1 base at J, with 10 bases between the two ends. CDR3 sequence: CASSQETGSAKNIQYF. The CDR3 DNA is TGTGCCAGCAGCCAAGAAACAGGGTCGGCCAAAAACATTCAGTACTTC.

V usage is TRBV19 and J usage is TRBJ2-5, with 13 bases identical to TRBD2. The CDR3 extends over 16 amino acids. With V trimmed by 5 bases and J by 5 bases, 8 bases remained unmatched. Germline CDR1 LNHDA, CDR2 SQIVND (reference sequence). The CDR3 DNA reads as TGTGCCAGTAGTCCACTAGCGGGAGGGCCGGGGGAGACCCAGTACTTC. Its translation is CASSPLAGGPGETQYF. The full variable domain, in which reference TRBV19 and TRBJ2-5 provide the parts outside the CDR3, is DGGITQSPKYLFRKEGQNVTLSCEQNLNHDAMYWYRQDPGQGLRLIYYSQIVNDFQKGDIAEGYSVSREKKESFPLTVTSAQKNPTAFYLCASSPLAGGPGETQYFGPGTRLLVL.

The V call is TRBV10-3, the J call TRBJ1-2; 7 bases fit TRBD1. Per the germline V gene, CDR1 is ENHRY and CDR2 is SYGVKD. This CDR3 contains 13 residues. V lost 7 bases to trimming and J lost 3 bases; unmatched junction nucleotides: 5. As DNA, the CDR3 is TGTGCCATCAACCCTACAGGGGACTATGGCTACACCTTC. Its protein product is CAINPTGDYGYTF.

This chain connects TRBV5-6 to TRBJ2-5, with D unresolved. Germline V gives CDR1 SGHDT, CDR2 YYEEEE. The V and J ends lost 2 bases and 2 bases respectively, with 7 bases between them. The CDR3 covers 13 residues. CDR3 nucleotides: TGTGCCAGCAGCTTAGAGGTGCAAGAGACCCAGTACTTC. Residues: CASSLEVQETQYF. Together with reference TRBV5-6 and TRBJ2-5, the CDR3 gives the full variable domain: DAGVTQSPTHLIKTRGQQVTLRCSPKSGHDTVSWYQQALGQGPQFIFQYYEEEERQRGNFPDRFSGHQFPNYSSELNVNALLLGDSALYLCASSLEVQETQYFGPGTRLLVL.

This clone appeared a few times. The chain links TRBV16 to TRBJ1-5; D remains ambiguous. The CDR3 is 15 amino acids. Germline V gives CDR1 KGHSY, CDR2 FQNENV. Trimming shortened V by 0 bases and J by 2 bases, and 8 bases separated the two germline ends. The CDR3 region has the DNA TGTGCCAGCAGCCAATCGGGCGCAGGCAATCAGCCCCAGCATTTT. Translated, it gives CASSQSGAGNQPQHF.

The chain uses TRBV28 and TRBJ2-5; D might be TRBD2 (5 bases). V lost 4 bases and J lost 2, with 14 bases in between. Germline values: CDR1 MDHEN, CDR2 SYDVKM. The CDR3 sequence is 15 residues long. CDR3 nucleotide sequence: TGTGCCAGCAGTTCCCCGGGCGGGCGGCAAGAGACCCAGTACTTC. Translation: CASSSPGGRQETQYF.

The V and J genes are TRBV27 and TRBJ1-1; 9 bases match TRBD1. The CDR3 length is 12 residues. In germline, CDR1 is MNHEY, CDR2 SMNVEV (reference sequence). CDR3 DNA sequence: TGTGCTGCACGGACAGGGGAAACTGAAGCTTTCTTT. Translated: CAARTGETEAFF.

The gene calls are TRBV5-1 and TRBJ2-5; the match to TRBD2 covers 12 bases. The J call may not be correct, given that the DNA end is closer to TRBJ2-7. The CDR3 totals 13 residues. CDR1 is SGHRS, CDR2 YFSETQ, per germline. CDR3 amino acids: CASRRTSGNEQYF. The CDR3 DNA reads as TGCGCCAGCAGACGGACTAGCGGGAACGAGCAGTACTTC.

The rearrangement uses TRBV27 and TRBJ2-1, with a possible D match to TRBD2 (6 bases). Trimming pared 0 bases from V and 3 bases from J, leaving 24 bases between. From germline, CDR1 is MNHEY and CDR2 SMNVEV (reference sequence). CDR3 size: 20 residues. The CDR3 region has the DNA TGTGCCAGCAGTTTATCGAAGTTCGGGGCAGGAGGGGTCGACTACAATGAGCAGTTCTTC. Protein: CASSLSKFGAGGVDYNEQFF.

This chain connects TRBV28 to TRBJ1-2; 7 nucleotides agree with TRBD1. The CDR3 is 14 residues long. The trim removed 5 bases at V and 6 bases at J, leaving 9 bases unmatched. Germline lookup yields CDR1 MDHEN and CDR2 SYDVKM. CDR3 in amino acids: CASSRRGRINGYTF. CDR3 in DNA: TGTGCCAGCAGTCGAAGGGGGCGCATAAATGGCTACACCTTC.

The CDR3 coding sequence is TGTGCCTGGAGTTGGAGGGGCCAAGCTTTCTTT. Protein: CAWSWRGQAFF. This chain uses TRBV30 with TRBJ1-1, with D maybe TRBD1 (5 bases). The germline V and J ends were trimmed by 2 bases and 9 bases, with 10 bases remaining between them. Looked up from germline, CDR1 is GTSNPN and CDR2 is SVGIG (reference sequence). The CDR3 runs 11 residues.

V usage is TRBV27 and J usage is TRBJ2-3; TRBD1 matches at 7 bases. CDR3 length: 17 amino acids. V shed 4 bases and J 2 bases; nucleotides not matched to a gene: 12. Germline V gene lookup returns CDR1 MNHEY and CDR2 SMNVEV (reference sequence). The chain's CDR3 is CASSSHRGEGLTDTQYF. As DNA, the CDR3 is TGTGCCAGCAGTTCACACAGGGGAGAAGGGCTCACAGATACGCAGTATTTT.

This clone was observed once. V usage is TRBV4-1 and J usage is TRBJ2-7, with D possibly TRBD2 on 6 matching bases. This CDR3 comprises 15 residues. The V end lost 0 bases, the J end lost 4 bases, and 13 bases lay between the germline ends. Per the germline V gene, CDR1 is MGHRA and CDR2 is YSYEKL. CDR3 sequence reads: CASSQEGSGRYEQYF. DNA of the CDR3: TGCGCCAGCAGCCAAGAAGGGTCTGGGAGGTACGAGCAGTACTTC.

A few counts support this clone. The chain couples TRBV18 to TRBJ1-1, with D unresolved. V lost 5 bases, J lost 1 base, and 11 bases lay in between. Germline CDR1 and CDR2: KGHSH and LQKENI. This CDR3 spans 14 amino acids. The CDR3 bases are TGTGCCAGCTCAGAAGCCCCCCGGAACACTGAAGCTTTCTTT. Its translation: CASSEAPRNTEAFF.

CDR3 sequence (DNA): TGTGCCAGCAGCTTAGTGGGGACAGGGACTAATCAGCCCCAGCATTTT. Encoded protein: CASSLVGTGTNQPQHF. The rearrangement joins TRBV11-1 to TRBJ1-5; 9 nucleotides match TRBD1. Per germline, CDR1 SGHAT and CDR2 FQDESV (reference sequence). V gave up 1 base and J gave up 4 bases; unmatched junction bases: 5. The CDR3 contains 16 residues.

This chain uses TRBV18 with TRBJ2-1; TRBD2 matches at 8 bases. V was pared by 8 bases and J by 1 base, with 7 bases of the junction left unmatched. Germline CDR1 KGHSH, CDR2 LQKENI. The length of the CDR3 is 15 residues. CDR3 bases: TGTGCCAGCCAACCCCTAGCGGGTTCCTACAATGAGCAGTTCTTC. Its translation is CASQPLAGSYNEQFF.

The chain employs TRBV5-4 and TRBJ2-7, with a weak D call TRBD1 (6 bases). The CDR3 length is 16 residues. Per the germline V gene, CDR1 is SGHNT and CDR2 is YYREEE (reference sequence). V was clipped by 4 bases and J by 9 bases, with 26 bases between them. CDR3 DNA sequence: TGTGCCAGCAGCACTGACGAGGCCGGGACACCGCGGACGCAGTACTTC. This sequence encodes CASSTDEAGTPRTQYF. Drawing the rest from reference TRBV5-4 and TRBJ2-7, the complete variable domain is ETGVTQSPTHLIKTRGQQVTLRCSSQSGHNTVSWYQQALGQGPQFIFQYYREEENGRGNFPPRFSGLQFPNYSSELNVNALELDDSALYLCASSTDEAGTPRTQYFGPGTRLTVT.

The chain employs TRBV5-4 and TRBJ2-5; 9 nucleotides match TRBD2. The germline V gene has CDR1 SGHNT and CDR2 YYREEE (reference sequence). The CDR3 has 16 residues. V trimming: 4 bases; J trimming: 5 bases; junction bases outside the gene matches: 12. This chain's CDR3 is CASSQGSSGSRETQYF. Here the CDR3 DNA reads TGTGCCAGCAGCCAAGGAAGTAGCGGGAGTCGGGAGACCCAGTACTTC.

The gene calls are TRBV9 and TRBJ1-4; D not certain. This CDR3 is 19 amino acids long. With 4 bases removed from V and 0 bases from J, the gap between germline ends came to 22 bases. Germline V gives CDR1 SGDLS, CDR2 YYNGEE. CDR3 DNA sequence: TGTGCCAGCAGCCCCACGGGAAGGCAGGAGTCTGCAACTAATGAAAAACTGTTTTTT. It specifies CASSPTGRQESATNEKLFF.

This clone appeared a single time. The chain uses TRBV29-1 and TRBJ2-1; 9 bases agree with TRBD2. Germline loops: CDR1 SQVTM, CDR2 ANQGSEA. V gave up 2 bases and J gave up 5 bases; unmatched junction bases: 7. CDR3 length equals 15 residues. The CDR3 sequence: CSVESRTSVHNEQFF. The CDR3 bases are TGCAGCGTTGAAAGCAGGACTAGCGTTCACAATGAGCAGTTCTTC.

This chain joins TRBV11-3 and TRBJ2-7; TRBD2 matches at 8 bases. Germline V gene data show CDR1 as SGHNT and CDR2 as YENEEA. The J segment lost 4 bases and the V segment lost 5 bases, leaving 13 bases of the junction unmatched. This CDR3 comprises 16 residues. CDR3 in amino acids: CASSPGGTSGDYEQYF. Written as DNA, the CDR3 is TGTGCCAGCAGCCCCGGGGGAACTAGCGGAGATTACGAGCAGTACTTC.

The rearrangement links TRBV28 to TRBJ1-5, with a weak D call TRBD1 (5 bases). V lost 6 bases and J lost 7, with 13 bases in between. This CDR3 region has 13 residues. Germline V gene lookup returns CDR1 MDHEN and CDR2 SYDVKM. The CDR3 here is CASSPTAWQPQHF. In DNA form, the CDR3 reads TGTGCCAGCAGCCCGACAGCATGGCAGCCCCAGCATTTT.